Shown below are 27 T cell receptor beta chains from a single sample sequenced in a study of blood T cell repertoires in COVID-19 (dated by TCRdb to the early 2020s). The protocol used for the library was the immunoSEQ multiplex PCR assay. As stored in TCRdb, this immuneACCESS dataset retains in-frame rearrangements with V and J assigned. A fraction of the clones does not appear; measured against another copy, unresolved V genes explain less than half of the discrepancy, and the remainder lacks a known reason. The sample table lists 150,000 or so clones, roughly 84% of them with a count of one. The ten largest clones capture around 18% of the sample. Sequences were obtained from PBMCs or T cells enriched from blood (not recorded which). Receptor source: a man in his fifties or sixties who had recovered from COVID-19.

The rearrangement links TRBV27 to TRBJ2-7; maybe TRBD1 (7 bases). Germline V gene data show CDR1 as MNHEY and CDR2 as SMNVEV (reference sequence). The CDR3 is 14 amino acids. V lost 0 bases to trimming and J lost 6 bases, with 12 bases between them. The DNA for the CDR3 is TGTGCCAGCAGTTTATCGGGGGGACAGCCCGAGCAGTACTTC. Amino acid sequence: CASSLSGGQPEQYF.

V usage is TRBV5-1 and J usage is TRBJ2-3, with 9 bases matching TRBD2. Germline loops: CDR1 SGHRS, CDR2 YFSETQ. The CDR3 is 19 amino acids. V lost 0 bases to trimming and J lost 5 bases; unmatched junction nucleotides: 16. CDR3 sequence (DNA): TGCGCCAGCAGCTTGGTGAGCCCTGGCGGGAGGGATTCGGGAGATACGCAGTATTTT. It encodes CASSLVSPGGRDSGDTQYF.

This clone has a single count. The chain couples TRBV27 to TRBJ1-5; D is unresolved. The ends were cut back, 0 bases at V and 2 bases at J, with 8 bases in the middle. This CDR3 has 15 amino acids. Germline lookup yields CDR1 MNHEY and CDR2 SMNVEV (reference sequence). The CDR3 loop is CASSLSWARNQPQHF. The CDR3, as DNA: TGTGCCAGCAGTTTATCGTGGGCTCGCAATCAGCCCCAGCATTTT.

V is TRBV7-3 and J is TRBJ2-5, with a tentative D call TRBD1 (6 bases). The ends were cut back, 2 bases at V and 2 bases at J, with 12 bases in the middle. The germline CDR1 and CDR2 sequences are SGHTA and FQGTGA. The CDR3 has 15 residues. The CDR3 DNA is TGTGCCAGCAGCTTACAGTCCGGGACACAAGAGACCCAGTACTTC. Its protein product is CASSLQSGTQETQYF. Full variable domain (remainder filled in from reference TRBV7-3 and TRBJ2-5): GAGVSQTPSNKVTEKGKYVELRCDPISGHTALYWYRQSLGQGPEFLIYFQGTGAADDSGLPNDRFFAVRPEGSVSTLKIQRTERGDSAVYLCASSLQSGTQETQYFGPGTRLLVL.

This sequence joins TRBV5-1 and TRBJ1-2; 8 bases fit TRBD1. The trim removed 4 bases at V and 6 bases at J, leaving 17 bases unmatched. Germline V gene lookup returns CDR1 SGHRS and CDR2 YFSETQ. The CDR3 is made up of 17 amino acids. The CDR3 region is CASSKGQAGSHTNGYTF. DNA of the CDR3: TGCGCCAGCAGCAAGGGACAGGCAGGATCCCACACTAATGGCTACACCTTC.

The rearrangement uses TRBV11-2 and TRBJ2-3, with a tentative D call TRBD1 (5 bases). The V gene's germline CDR1 is SGHAT and CDR2 FQNNGV. The CDR3 contains 17 residues. The V gene lost 2 bases and the J gene lost 0 bases, with 15 bases spanning the gap. The CDR3, as DNA: TGTGCCAGCAGCTTAAGGGGTCGGGCAGCTAGCACAGATACGCAGTATTTT. The encoded protein is CASSLRGRAASTDTQYF.

The rearrangement joins TRBV10-2 to TRBJ1-5; D is possibly TRBD1 (5 bases). CDR1 is WSHSY, CDR2 SAAADI, per germline. CDR3 size: 16 residues. Trimming took 3 bases from V and 1 from J, leaving 13 bases between them. CDR3 sequence (DNA): TGCGCCAGCAGTGAATCAAGGGGCCAGAGCAATCAGCCCCAGCATTTT. Amino acids: CASSESRGQSNQPQHF.

V gene TRBV7-9 combines with J gene TRBJ2-5, with D unresolved. Germline CDR1 SEHNR, CDR2 FQNEAQ (reference sequence). The CDR3 covers 15 residues. V was clipped by 6 bases and J by 2 bases, with 16 bases between them. The DNA of the CDR3 is TGTGCCAGCAGAAGAAATACAGCCTTACAAGAGACCCAGTACTTC. Its protein product is CASRRNTALQETQYF.

This rearrangement joins TRBV12-5 to TRBJ2-7; 10 bases fit TRBD2. Trimming took 1 base from V and 3 from J; bases not matched to a gene: 3. CDR3 length equals 15 residues. Germline CDR1 reads LGHNT; CDR2 reads FRNRAP. CDR3 sequence (DNA): TGTGCTAGTGGTTTGGGACCTAGCGGGAGCTACGAGCAGTACTTC. Protein sequence: CASGLGPSGSYEQYF.

The V and J genes are TRBV28 and TRBJ2-6, with no clear D. Germline V gives CDR1 MDHEN, CDR2 SYDVKM. The ends were cut back, 4 bases at V and 1 base at J, with 14 bases in the middle. The CDR3 spans 17 residues. The CDR3 DNA follows: TGTGCCAGCAGTTCGCCACGTCACGGTTCTGGGGCCAACGTCCTGACTTTC. Its protein is CASSSPRHGSGANVLTF.

The genes are TRBV19 and TRBJ1-1; possibly TRBD1 for D (5 bases). The CDR3 extends over 17 amino acids. Germline V gene sequence: CDR1 LNHDA, CDR2 SQIVND (reference sequence). V was cut by 5 bases and J by 0 bases, with 19 bases left in between. The CDR3: CASSLHLGPGMNTEAFF. CDR3 DNA sequence: TGTGCCAGTAGTCTGCATCTAGGGCCAGGGATGAACACTGAAGCTTTCTTT.

CDR3 nucleotides: TGTGCCAGTAGTACAGAAACAGGGGTCGGTTACAAGGACAATGAGCAGTTCTTC. It specifies CASSTETGVGYKDNEQFF. The chain has TRBV19 and TRBJ2-1; 7 bases are a match to TRBD1. The CDR3 loop spans 18 amino acids. From germline, CDR1 is LNHDA and CDR2 SQIVND (reference sequence). V lost 4 bases, J lost 5 bases, and 17 bases stayed unmatched.

The chain is built from TRBV6-6 and TRBJ2-2; D possibly corresponds to TRBD2 (6 bases). The ends were cut back, 6 bases at V and 0 bases at J, with 23 bases in the middle. The V gene's germline CDR1 is MNHNY and CDR2 SVGAGI (reference sequence). The CDR3 extends over 19 amino acids. As DNA, the CDR3 is TGTGCCAGCAGGCGAGCGAGGGACTCAGGCCCTACGAACACCGGGGAGCTGTTTTTT. Protein product: CASRRARDSGPTNTGELFF.

The chain is built from TRBV30 and TRBJ1-4; D possibly corresponds to TRBD1 (6 bases). Germline V gene lookup returns CDR1 GTSNPN and CDR2 SVGIG (reference sequence). The CDR3 sequence is 15 residues long. Trimming left V 0 bases short and J 0 bases short, with 8 bases between. The chain's CDR3 is CAWSVPGATNEKLFF. CDR3 bases: TGTGCCTGGAGTGTACCAGGGGCAACTAATGAAAAACTGTTTTTT.

The CDR3 loop reads CASSLYYEQYF. The DNA of the CDR3 is TGCGCCAGCAGCTTGTATTACGAGCAGTACTTC. The J gene is TRBJ2-7, the V gene TRBV5-1; D not resolved. V was shortened by 1 base and J by 4 bases, with 3 bases between the two germline ends. CDR3 size: 11 residues. CDR1 and CDR2 (germline): SGHRS, YFSETQ.

This chain joins TRBV28 and TRBJ2-7, with 13 nucleotides matching TRBD2. The CDR3 contains 15 residues. J lost 6 bases, V lost 3 bases, and 5 bases had no gene match. From germline, CDR1 is MDHEN and CDR2 SYDVKM. This CDR3 reads CASSFPGLAGFEQYF. CDR3 nucleotide sequence: TGTGCCAGCAGTTTCCCGGGACTAGCGGGGTTCGAGCAGTACTTC.

Here the CDR3 reads CASSLDPGGVITGELFF. The CDR3 nucleotides are TGTGCCAGCAGCTTAGACCCCGGGGGGGTGATCACCGGGGAGCTGTTTTTT. The chain carries TRBV7-3 and TRBJ2-2, with 8 bases fitting TRBD2. CDR3 length: 17 residues. In germline, CDR1 is SGHTA, CDR2 FQGTGA. J lost 4 bases, V lost 2 bases, and 9 bases had no gene match.

J is TRBJ2-2 and V is TRBV3-1 (or the pseudogene TRBV3-2), with D perhaps TRBD1 (5 bases). This CDR3 has 14 amino acids. V dropped 5 bases and J dropped 3 bases, with 10 bases sitting between them. The germline V gene encodes CDR1 LGHDT and CDR2 YNNKEL (reference sequence). This CDR3 reads CASSAGLDTGELFF. CDR3 DNA: TGTGCCAGCAGCGCAGGGTTAGACACCGGGGAGCTGTTTTTT.

The V gene is TRBV5-1, the J gene TRBJ2-3; perhaps TRBD1 as D (7 bases). The germline CDR1 and CDR2 sequences are SGHRS and YFSETQ. Trimming left V 4 bases short and J 2 bases short, with 17 bases between. CDR3 length: 16 residues. The CDR3 is CASSPGDSRFTDTQYF. The DNA of the CDR3 is TGCGCCAGCAGCCCGGGGGACAGTAGGTTCACAGATACGCAGTATTTT.

This clone was picked up one time. The genes are TRBV28 and TRBJ2-2; tentative D call: TRBD1 (6 bases). The CDR3 is 14 residues long. Germline V gene lookup returns CDR1 MDHEN and CDR2 SYDVKM. V lost 5 bases to trimming and J lost 2 bases, with 9 bases between them. In nucleotides, the CDR3 is TGTGCCAGCAGTCTGACAGGAAACACCGGGGAGCTGTTTTTT. Its protein is CASSLTGNTGELFF.

The chain uses TRBV24-1 and TRBJ2-1; TRBD1 matches 8 bases. Germline V gives CDR1 KGHDR, CDR2 SFDVKD. The CDR3 runs to 15 residues. Trimming removed 3 bases from V and 10 bases from J; junction bases left unmatched: 10. CDR3 bases: TGTGCCACCAGTGATCCCGGGACAGGCAGAGAGGAGCAGTTCTTC. It translates to CATSDPGTGREEQFF.

The rearrangement uses TRBV6-6 and TRBJ1-5; 11 bases map to TRBD1. Germline V gives CDR1 MNHNY, CDR2 SVGAGI (reference sequence). The CDR3 has 17 amino acids. The J segment lost 6 bases and the V segment lost 5 bases, leaving 12 bases of the junction unmatched. The DNA for the CDR3 is TGTGCCAGCAGTCCTTTCCCCTCCGGGACAGGGGGTCAGCCCCAGCATTTT. Translation gives CASSPFPSGTGGQPQHF.

J is TRBJ2-2 and V is TRBV5-6; TRBD2 agrees at 9 bases. The CDR3 totals 15 residues. Germline CDR1 and CDR2: SGHDT and YYEEEE. Trimming removed 2 bases from V and 6 bases from J; junction bases left unmatched: 5. The CDR3 is CASSFLSGSSGELFF. The CDR3 DNA sequence: TGTGCCAGCAGCTTCCTTAGCGGGAGTTCCGGGGAGCTGTTTTTT.

The J gene is TRBJ2-1, the V gene TRBV2; 10 nucleotides match TRBD2. V lost 7 bases to trimming and J lost 0 bases; unmatched junction nucleotides: 18. From germline, CDR1 is SNHLY and CDR2 FYNNEI. The CDR3 contains 20 residues. This CDR3 is CASTATRTSGPRGSYNEQFF. The CDR3 nucleotides are TGTGCCAGCACCGCTACCCGGACTAGCGGACCCAGGGGCTCCTACAATGAGCAGTTCTTC.

This clone was observed once. V gene TRBV30 combines with J gene TRBJ1-6; no clear D. Germline V gives CDR1 GTSNPN, CDR2 SVGIG (reference sequence). V gave up 1 base and J gave up 5 bases, with 18 bases separating them. This CDR3 region has 17 residues. The CDR3 DNA reads as TGTGCCTGGAGTGCCCCCAGAGCCGGGTTTGATAATTCACCCCTCCACTTT. Translated: CAWSAPRAGFDNSPLHF.

The chain is built from TRBV27 and TRBJ2-2; 11 nucleotides line up with TRBD2. CDR3 length: 15 residues. J was trimmed by 7 bases and V by 6 bases; bases with no gene match: 7. CDR1 is MNHEY and CDR2 is SMNVEV in the germline V gene (reference sequence). Written as DNA, the CDR3 is TGTGCCAGCAGGGTAGCGGGGGGGCGTGGCGGGGAGCTGTTTTTT. Protein sequence: CASRVAGGRGGELFF.

The J gene is TRBJ2-1, the V gene TRBV27; 10 bases align to TRBD2. This CDR3 spans 14 amino acids. Germline V gene sequence: CDR1 MNHEY, CDR2 SMNVEV (reference sequence). The trim removed 4 bases at V and 14 bases at J, leaving 11 bases unmatched. Written as DNA, the CDR3 is TGTGCCAGCAGTTCTCGACTAGCGGGCGTGATAAAGTTCTTC. This sequence encodes CASSSRLAGVIKFF.